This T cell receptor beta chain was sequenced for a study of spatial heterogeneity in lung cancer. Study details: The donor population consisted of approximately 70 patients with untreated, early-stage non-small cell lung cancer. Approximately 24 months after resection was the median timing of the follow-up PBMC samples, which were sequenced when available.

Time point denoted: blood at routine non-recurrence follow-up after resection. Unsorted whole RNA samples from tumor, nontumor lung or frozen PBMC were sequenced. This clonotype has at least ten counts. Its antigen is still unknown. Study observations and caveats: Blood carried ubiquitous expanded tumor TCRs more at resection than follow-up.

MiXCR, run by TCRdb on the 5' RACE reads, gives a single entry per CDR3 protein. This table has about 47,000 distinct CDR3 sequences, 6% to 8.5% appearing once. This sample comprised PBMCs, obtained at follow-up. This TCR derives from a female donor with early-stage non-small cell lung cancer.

The CDR3 nucleotides are TGCGCCAGCAGCTTGGAGGTCGGTTTCACAGATACGCAGTATTTT. This encodes CASSLEVGFTDTQYF. This rearrangement joins TRBV5-1 to TRBJ2-3; D unclear. The CDR3 consists of 15 residues. Germline V gives CDR1 SGHRS, CDR2 YFSETQ. Between the trimmed V and J ends, which lost 0 bases and 2 bases, there was a span of 10 bases.